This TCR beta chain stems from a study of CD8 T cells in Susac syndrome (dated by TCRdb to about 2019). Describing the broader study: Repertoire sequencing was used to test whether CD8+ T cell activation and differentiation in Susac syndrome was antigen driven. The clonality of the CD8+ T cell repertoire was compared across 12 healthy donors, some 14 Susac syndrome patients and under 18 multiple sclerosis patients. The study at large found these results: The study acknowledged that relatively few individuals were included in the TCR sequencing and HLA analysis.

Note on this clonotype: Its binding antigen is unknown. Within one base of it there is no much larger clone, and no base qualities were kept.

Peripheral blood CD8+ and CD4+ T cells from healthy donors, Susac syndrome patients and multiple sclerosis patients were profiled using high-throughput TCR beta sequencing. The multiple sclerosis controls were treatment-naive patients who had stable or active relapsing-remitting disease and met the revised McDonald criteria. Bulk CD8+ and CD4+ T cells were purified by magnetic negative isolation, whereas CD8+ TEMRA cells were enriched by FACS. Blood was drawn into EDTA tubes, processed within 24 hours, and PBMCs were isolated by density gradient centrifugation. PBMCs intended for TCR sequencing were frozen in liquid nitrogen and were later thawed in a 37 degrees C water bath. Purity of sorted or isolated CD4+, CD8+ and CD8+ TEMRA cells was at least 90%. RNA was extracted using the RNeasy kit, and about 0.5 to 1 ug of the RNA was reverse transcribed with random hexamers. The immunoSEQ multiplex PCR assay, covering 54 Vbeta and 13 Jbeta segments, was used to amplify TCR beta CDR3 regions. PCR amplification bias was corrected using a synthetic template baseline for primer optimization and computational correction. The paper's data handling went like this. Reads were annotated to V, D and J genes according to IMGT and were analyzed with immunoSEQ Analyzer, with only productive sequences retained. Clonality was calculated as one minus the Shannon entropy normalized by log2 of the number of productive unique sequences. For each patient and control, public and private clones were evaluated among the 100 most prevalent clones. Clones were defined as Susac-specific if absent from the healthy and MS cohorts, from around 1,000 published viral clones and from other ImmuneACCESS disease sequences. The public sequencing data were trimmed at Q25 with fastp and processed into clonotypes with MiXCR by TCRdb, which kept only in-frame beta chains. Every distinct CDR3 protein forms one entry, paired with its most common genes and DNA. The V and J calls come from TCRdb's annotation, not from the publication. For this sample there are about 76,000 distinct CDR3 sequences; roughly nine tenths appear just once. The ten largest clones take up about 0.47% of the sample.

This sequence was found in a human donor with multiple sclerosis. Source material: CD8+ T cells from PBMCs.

The CDR3 in this case is CASSQDRDEAFF. The nucleotide sequence is TGTGCCAGCAGCCAGGACAGGGATGAAGCTTTCTTT. The chain joins TRBV2 to TRBJ1-1, with 8 bases in between that match TRBD1. Trimming removed 6 bases from V and 7 bases from J; the gene matches leave 4 bases unexplained. Inclusive of the bounding cysteine and phenylalanine, the CDR3 is 12 residues long. Just CDR3 DNA is preserved here, 36 bases in frame from base 1. CDR1 SNHLY and CDR2 FYNNEI were looked up in the germline V gene.